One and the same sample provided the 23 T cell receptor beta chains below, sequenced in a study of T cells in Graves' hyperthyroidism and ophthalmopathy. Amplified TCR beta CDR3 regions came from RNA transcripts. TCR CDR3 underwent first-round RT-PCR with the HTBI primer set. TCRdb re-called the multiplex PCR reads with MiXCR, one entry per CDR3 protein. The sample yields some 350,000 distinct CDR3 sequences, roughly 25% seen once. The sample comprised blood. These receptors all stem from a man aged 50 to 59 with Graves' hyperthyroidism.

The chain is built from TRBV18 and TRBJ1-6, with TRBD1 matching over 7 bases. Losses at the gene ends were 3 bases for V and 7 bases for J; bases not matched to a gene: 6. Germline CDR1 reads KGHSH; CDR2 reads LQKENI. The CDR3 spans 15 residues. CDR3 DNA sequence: TGTGCCAGCTCACCCGTCCCGGGACAGAATTCACCCCTCCACTTT. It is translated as CASSPVPGQNSPLHF.

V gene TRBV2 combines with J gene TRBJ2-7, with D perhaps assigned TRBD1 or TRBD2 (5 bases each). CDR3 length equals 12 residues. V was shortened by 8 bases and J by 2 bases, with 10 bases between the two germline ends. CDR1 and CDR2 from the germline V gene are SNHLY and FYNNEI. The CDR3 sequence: CASRDLPYEQYF. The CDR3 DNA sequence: TGTGCCAGCCGGGACCTACCCTACGAGCAGTACTTC.

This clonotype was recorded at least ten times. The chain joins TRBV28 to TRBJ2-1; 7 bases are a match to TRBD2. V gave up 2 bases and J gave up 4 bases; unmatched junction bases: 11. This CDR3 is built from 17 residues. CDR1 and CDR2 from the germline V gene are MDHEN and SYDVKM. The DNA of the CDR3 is TGTGCCAGCAGTTTAACGGGGGGTGCCGACCTTTACAATGAGCAGTTCTTC. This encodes CASSLTGGADLYNEQFF.

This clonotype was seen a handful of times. The CDR3 nucleotides are TGTGCCAGCACTAATGACAGGGCCTACAATGAGCAGTTCTTC. Its protein is CASTNDRAYNEQFF. The rearrangement joins TRBV12-3 or TRBV12-4 to TRBJ2-1; 7 nucleotides match TRBD1. There are 14 residues in the CDR3. The V and J ends lost 7 bases and 2 bases, in that order; junction bases with no gene match: 5.

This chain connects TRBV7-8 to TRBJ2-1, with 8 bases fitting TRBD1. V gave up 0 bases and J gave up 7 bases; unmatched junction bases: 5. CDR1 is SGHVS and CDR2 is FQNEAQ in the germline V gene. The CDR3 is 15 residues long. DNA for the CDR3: TGTGCCAGCAGCTTAGCCGGGACAGGTAGGAATGAGCAGTTCTTC. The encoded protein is CASSLAGTGRNEQFF.

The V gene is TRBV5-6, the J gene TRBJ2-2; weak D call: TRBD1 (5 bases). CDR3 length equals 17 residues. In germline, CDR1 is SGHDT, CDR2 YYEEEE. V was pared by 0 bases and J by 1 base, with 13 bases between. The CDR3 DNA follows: TGTGCCAGCAGCTTGGATAGGGGCAACAAGAACACCGGGGAGCTGTTTTTT. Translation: CASSLDRGNKNTGELFF.

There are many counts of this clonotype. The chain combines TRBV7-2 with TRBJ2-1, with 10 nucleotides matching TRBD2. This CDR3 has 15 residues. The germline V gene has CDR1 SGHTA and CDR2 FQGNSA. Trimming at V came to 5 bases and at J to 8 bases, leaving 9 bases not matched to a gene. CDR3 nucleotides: TGTGCCAGCAGCCCGCTAGCGGGAGCTCGCCATGAGCAGTTCTTC. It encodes CASSPLAGARHEQFF.

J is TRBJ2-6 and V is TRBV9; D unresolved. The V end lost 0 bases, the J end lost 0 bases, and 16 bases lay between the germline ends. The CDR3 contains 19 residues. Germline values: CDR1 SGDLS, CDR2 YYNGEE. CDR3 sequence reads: CASSVATRPTLSGANVLTF. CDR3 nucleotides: TGTGCCAGCAGCGTAGCTACGAGGCCGACCCTCTCTGGGGCCAACGTCCTGACTTTC.

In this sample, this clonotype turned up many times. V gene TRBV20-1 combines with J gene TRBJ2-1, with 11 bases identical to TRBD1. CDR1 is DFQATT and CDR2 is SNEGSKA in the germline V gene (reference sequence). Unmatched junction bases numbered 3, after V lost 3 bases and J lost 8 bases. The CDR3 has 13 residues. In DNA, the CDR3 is TGCAGTGCTAGGGGGACAGGGGGTTATGAGCAGTTCTTC. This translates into CSARGTGGYEQFF.

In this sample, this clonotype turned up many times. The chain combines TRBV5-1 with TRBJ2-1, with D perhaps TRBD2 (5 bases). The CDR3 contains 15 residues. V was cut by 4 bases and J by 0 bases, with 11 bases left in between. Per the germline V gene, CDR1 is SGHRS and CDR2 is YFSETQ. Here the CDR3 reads CASSREMSSYNEQFF. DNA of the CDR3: TGCGCCAGCAGCAGGGAGATGAGCTCCTACAATGAGCAGTTCTTC. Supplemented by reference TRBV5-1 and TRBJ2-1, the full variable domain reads KAGVTQTPRYLIKTRGQQVTLSCSPISGHRSVSWYQQTPGQGLQFLFEYFSETQRNKGNFPGRFSGRQFSNSRSEMNVSTLELGDSALYLCASSREMSSYNEQFFGPGTRLTVL.

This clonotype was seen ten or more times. The CDR3 sequence is CASSHSGTEQFF. DNA for the CDR3: TGTGCCAGCAGCCATAGCGGGACTGAGCAGTTCTTC. The genes are TRBV7-6 and TRBJ2-1; 8 nucleotides line up with TRBD2. This CDR3 is built from 12 residues. The V and J ends lost 5 bases and 9 bases, in that order; junction bases with no gene match: 3. Germline assignment: CDR1 SGHVS and CDR2 FNYEAQ. The entire variable domain, with the rest obtained from reference TRBV7-6 and TRBJ2-1, is as follows: GAGVSQSPRYKVTKRGQDVALRCDPISGHVSLYWYRQALGQGPEFLTYFNYEAQQDKSGLPNDRFSAERPEGSISTLTIQRTEQRDSAMYRCASSHSGTEQFFGPGTRLTVL.

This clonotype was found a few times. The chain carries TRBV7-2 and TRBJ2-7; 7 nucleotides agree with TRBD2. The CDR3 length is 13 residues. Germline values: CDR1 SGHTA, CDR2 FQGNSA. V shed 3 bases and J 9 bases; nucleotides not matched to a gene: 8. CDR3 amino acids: CASSFSGGAGQYF. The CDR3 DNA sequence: TGTGCCAGCAGCTTCTCGGGAGGCGCCGGGCAGTACTTC. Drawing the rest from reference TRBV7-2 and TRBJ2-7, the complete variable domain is GAGVSQSPSNKVTEKGKDVELRCDPISGHTALYWYRQSLGQGLEFLIYFQGNSAPDKSGLPSDRFSAERTGGSVSTLTIQRTQQEDSAVYLCASSFSGGAGQYFGPGTRLTVT.

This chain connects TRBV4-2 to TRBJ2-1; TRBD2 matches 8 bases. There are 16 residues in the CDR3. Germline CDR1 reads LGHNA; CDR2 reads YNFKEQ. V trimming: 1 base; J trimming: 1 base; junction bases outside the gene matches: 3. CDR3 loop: CASSQGAGGSYNEQFF. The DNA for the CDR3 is TGTGCCAGCAGCCAAGGGGCGGGAGGTTCCTACAATGAGCAGTTCTTC.

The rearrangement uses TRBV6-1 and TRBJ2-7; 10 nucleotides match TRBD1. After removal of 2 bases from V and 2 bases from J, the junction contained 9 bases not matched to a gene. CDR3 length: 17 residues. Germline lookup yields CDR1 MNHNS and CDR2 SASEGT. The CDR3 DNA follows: TGTGCCAGCAGTGAATTCATAAGGGGACAGGGGACCTACGAGCAGTACTTC. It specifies CASSEFIRGQGTYEQYF.

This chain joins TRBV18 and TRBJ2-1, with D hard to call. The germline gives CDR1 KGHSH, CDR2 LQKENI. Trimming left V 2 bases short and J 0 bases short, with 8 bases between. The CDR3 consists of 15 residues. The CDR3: CASSPKVSSYNEQFF. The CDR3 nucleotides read TGTGCCAGCTCACCAAAAGTGAGCTCCTACAATGAGCAGTTCTTC.

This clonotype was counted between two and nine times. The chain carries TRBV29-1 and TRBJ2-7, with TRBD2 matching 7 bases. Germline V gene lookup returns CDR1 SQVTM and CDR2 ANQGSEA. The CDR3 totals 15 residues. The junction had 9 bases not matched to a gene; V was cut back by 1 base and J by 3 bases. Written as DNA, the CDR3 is TGCAGCGTTGAAGGACTAGCTCTAATGGGCTACGAGCAGTACTTC. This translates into CSVEGLALMGYEQYF.

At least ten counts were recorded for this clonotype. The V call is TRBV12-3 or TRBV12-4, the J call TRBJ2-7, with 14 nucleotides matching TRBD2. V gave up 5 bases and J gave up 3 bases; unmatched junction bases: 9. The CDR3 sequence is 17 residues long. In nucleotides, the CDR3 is TGTGCCAGCAGTCCGGGGACTAGCGGGAGCGGAGGCTACGAGCAGTACTTC. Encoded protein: CASSPGTSGSGGYEQYF.

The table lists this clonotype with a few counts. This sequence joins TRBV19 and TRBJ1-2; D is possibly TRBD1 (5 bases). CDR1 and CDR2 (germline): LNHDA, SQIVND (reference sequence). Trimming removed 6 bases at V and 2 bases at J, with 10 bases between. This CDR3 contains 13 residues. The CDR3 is CASSQQVNYGYTF. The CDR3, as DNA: TGTGCCAGTAGCCAACAGGTGAACTATGGCTACACCTTC.

The DNA for the CDR3 is TGTGCCAGCAGCCATAAACCGGGACAGGGGCACGAGCAGTACTTC. This codes for CASSHKPGQGHEQYF. The V gene is TRBV28, the J gene TRBJ2-7; TRBD1 agrees at 10 bases. The CDR3 runs 15 residues. Germline V lookup: CDR1 MDHEN, CDR2 SYDVKM. The V gene end was trimmed by 6 bases and the J gene end by 5 bases; junction bases not matched to a gene: 10.

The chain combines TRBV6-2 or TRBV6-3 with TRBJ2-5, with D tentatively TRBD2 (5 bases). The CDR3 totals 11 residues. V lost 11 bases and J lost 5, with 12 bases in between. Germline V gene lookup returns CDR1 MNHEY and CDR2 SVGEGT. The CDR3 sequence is CAVRAGETQYF. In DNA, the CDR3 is TGTGCCGTGAGGGCCGGGGAGACCCAGTACTTC.

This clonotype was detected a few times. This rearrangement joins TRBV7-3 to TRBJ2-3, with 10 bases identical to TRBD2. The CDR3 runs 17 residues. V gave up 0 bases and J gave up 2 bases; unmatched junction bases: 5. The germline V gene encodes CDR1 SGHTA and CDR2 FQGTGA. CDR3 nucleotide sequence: TGTGCCAGCAGCTTAACGTTTACTAGCGGGAACACAGATACGCAGTATTTT. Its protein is CASSLTFTSGNTDTQYF. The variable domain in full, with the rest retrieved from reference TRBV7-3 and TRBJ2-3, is GAGVSQTPSNKVTEKGKYVELRCDPISGHTALYWYRQSLGQGPEFLIYFQGTGAADDSGLPNDRFFAVRPEGSVSTLKIQRTERGDSAVYLCASSLTFTSGNTDTQYFGPGTRLTVL.

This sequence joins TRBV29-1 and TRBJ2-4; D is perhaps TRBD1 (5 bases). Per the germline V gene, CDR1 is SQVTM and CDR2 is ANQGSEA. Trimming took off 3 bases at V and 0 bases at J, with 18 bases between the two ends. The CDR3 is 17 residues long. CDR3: CSVDGMTDEVAKNIQYF. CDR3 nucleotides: TGCAGCGTTGATGGGATGACAGACGAAGTAGCCAAAAACATTCAGTACTTC.

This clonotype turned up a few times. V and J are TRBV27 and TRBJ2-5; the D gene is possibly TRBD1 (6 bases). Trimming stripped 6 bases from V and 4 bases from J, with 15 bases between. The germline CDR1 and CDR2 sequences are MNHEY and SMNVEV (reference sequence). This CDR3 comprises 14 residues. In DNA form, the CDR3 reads TGTGCCAGCAGATACCTCTTAGGGGGAGAGACCCAGTACTTC. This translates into CASRYLLGGETQYF.